This T cell receptor (beta chain) originates from a study of shared clonotypes between healthy human individuals. Background on the study: The study used three CD4 naive, three CD4 memory, two CD8 naive and one CD8 memory plate per donor.

General study results and limits: The genetic and exposure-history diversity represented was limited by few donors. It was expected that sequencing depth would affect clonotype sharing among donors.

Sorted-subset replicate PCRs used 200 ng DNA, about 30,000 T cell genomes. Data came from immunoSEQ multiplex PCR; TCRdb stores just in-frame clones and leaves some out. The data show about 2.2 million clones, 93% seen once. This clone showed up just once. Its target is unknown. The sample holds other DNA sequences that translate to the same CDR3. CDR1 and CDR2 from the germline V gene are SGHDT and YYEEEE. The CDR3 spans 14 residues. V dropped 0 bases and J dropped 2 bases, with 9 bases sitting between them. Terminally differentiated effector memory CD45RA+ cells were excluded from the naive CD8 cells, which were CD45RO-negative and positively selected for CCR7.

The TCR sequence derives from a young man in good health. Some clones in this sample may be carry-over from other donors' samples. The sequenced sample consisted of naive CD8+ T cells from PBMCs. This rearrangement joins TRBV5-6 to TRBJ2-7; D gene ambiguous. This CDR3 is CASSLVSATYEQYF. DNA for the CDR3: TGTGCCAGCAGCTTGGTTTCTGCAACCTACGAGCAGTACTTC.